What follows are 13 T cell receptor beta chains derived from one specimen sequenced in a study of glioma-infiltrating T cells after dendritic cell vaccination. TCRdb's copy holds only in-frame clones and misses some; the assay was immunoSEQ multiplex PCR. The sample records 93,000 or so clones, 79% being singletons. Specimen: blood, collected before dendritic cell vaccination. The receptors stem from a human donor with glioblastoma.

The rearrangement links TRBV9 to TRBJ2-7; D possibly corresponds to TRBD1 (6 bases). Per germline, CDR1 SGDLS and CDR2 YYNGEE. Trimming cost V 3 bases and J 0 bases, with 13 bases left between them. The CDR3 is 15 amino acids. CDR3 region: CASSASGQVSYEQYF. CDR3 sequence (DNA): TGTGCCAGCAGCGCCTCGGGACAAGTCTCCTACGAGCAGTACTTC.

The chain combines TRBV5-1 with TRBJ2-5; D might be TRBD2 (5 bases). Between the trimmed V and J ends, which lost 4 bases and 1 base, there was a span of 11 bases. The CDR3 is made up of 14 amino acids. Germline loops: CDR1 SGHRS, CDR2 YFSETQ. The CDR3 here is CASSPGRTQETQYF. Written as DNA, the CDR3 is TGCGCCAGCAGCCCGGGGAGAACCCAAGAGACCCAGTACTTC.

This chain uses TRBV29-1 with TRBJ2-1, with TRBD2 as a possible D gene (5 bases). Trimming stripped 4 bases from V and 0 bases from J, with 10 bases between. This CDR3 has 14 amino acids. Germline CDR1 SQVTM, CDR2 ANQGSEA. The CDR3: CSVGAADSYNEQFF. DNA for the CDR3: TGCAGCGTTGGAGCGGCGGACTCCTACAATGAGCAGTTCTTC.

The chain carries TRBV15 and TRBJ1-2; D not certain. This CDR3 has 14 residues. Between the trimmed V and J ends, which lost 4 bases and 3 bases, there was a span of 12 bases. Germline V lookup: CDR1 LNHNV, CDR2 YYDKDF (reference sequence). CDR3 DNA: TGTGCCACCAGCACCCCGTGGCAGGACTATGGCTACACCTTC. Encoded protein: CATSTPWQDYGYTF.

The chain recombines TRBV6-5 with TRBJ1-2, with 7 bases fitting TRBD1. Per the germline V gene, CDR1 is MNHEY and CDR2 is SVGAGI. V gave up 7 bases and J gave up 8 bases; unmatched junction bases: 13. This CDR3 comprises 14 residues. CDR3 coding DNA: TGTGCCAGCACCTTGAGGACAGGCTTGAACGGCTACACCTTC. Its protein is CASTLRTGLNGYTF.

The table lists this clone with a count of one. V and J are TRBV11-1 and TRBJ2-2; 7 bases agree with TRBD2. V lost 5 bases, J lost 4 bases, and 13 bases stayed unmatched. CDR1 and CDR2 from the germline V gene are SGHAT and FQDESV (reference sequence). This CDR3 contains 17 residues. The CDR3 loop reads CASSLASGLPSTGELFF. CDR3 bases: TGTGCCAGCAGCCTGGCCTCGGGACTACCCTCCACCGGGGAGCTGTTTTTT. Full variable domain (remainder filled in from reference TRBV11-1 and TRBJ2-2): EAEVAQSPRYKITEKSQAVAFWCDPISGHATLYWYRQILGQGPELLVQFQDESVVDDSQLPKDRFSAERLKGVDSTLKIQPAELGDSAMYLCASSLASGLPSTGELFFGEGSRLTVL.

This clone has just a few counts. CDR3 residues: CASSLADFTDTQYF. Here the CDR3 DNA reads TGCGCCAGCAGCTTGGCCGACTTCACAGATACGCAGTATTTT. This rearrangement joins TRBV5-1 to TRBJ2-3; D unclear. V lost 0 bases, J lost 2 bases, and 7 bases lay in between. Germline loops: CDR1 SGHRS, CDR2 YFSETQ. The CDR3 runs to 14 residues.

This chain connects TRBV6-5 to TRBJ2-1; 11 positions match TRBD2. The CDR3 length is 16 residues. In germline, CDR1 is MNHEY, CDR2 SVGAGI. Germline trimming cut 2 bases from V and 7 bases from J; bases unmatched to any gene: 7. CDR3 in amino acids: CASSYTSGRGLNEQFF. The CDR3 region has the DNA TGTGCCAGCAGTTACACTAGCGGGAGAGGTTTGAATGAGCAGTTCTTC.

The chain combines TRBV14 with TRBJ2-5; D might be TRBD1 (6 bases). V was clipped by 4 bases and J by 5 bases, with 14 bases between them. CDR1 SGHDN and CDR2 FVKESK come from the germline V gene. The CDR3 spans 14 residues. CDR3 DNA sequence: TGTGCCAGCAGCCGGGGATCTAGGGGGGAGACCCAGTACTTC. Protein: CASSRGSRGETQYF.

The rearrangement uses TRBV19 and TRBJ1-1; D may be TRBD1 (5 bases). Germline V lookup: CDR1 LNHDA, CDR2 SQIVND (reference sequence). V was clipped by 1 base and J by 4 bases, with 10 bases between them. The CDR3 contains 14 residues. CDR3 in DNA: TGTGCCAGTAGTATAGTTCCGGGGGGCACTGAAGCTTTCTTT. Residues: CASSIVPGGTEAFF.

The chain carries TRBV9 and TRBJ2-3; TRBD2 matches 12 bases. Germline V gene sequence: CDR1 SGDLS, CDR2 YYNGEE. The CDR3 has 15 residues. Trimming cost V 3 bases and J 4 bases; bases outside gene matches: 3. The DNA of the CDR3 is TGTGCCAGCAGCGCCCTAGCGGGGGGGCCAGATACGCAGTATTTT. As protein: CASSALAGGPDTQYF.

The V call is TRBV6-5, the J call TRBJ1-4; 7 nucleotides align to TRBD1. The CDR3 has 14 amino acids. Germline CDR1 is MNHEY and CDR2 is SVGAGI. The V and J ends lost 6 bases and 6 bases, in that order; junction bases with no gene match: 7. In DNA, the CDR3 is TGTGCCAGCAGATCCAGGGGGTGGGATGAAAAACTGTTTTTT. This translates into CASRSRGWDEKLFF.

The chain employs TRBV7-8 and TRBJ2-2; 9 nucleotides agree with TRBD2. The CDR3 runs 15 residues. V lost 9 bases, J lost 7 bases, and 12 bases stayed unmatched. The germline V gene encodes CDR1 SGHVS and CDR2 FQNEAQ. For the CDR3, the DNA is TGTGCCAGTAGGACCGGGACTAGCCGACACGGGGAGCTGTTTTTT. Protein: CASRTGTSRHGELFF.